Each of the 14 T cell receptor beta chains below was sequenced from the same sample in a study of control samples from healthy donors and cancer patients. Using immunoSEQ multiplex PCR, the repertoire was profiled, and TCRdb retains in-frame clones only, with some absent. Here the sample spans approximately 110,000 clones, 90% being singletons. Sequenced input: blood. The receptors originated from a human donor in good health. The donor label of this sample is uncertain.

J is TRBJ1-2 and V is TRBV25-1; maybe TRBD1 (6 bases). Per the germline V gene, CDR1 is MGHDK and CDR2 is SYGVNS. V was trimmed by 6 bases and J by 3 bases, leaving 20 bases between them. The CDR3 contains 16 residues. CDR3 DNA sequence: TGTGCCAGCAGCGGGGGACACTTAATACCGGACTATGGCTACACCTTC. Residues: CASSGGHLIPDYGYTF.

The rearrangement uses TRBV24-1 and TRBJ1-3; D is perhaps TRBD1 (5 bases). Trimming removed 9 bases at V and 2 bases at J, with 7 bases between. The CDR3 spans 12 residues. Germline-derived CDR1 and CDR2 are KGHDR and SFDVKD. The CDR3 DNA is TGTGCCACCCAGGGACCTGGAAACACCATATATTTT. Protein: CATQGPGNTIYF.

This clone appeared a single time. The chain is built from TRBV24-1 and TRBJ1-3; tentatively, D is TRBD1 (5 bases). Trimming left V 2 bases short and J 4 bases short, with 17 bases between. There are 17 residues in the CDR3. CDR1 and CDR2 from the germline V gene are KGHDR and SFDVKD. The CDR3 spells CATSDSPGRGSGNTIYF. CDR3 in DNA: TGTGCCACCAGTGATTCCCCAGGGCGGGGCTCCGGAAACACCATATATTTT.

J is TRBJ2-3 and V is TRBV9, with 7 bases matching TRBD2. The germline V gene has CDR1 SGDLS and CDR2 YYNGEE. V trimming: 4 bases; J trimming: 1 base; junction bases outside the gene matches: 9. This CDR3 contains 16 residues. The CDR3 sequence: CASSPMGGFGTDTQYF. The CDR3 bases are TGTGCCAGCAGCCCGATGGGGGGGTTTGGCACAGATACGCAGTATTTT. Looking up the rest from reference TRBV9 and TRBJ2-3 gives the full variable domain: DSGVTQTPKHLITATGQRVTLRCSPRSGDLSVYWYQQSLDQGLQFLIQYYNGEERAKGNILERFSAQQFPDLHSELNLSSLELGDSALYFCASSPMGGFGTDTQYFGPGTRLTVL.

CDR3 sequence: CASSWAGSPYNEQFF. The CDR3 coding sequence is TGTGCCAGCAGCTGGGCAGGGAGTCCCTACAATGAGCAGTTCTTC. V usage is TRBV5-4 and J usage is TRBJ2-1; perhaps D is TRBD1 or TRBD2 (5 bases each). The CDR3 totals 15 residues. Trimming pared 3 bases from V and 2 bases from J, leaving 12 bases between. The V gene's germline CDR1 is SGHNT and CDR2 YYREEE (reference sequence).

This clone was seen only a few times. The V gene is TRBV5-1, the J gene TRBJ2-2, with D maybe TRBD1 (6 bases). V gave up 0 bases and J gave up 6 bases, with 21 bases separating them. Looked up from germline, CDR1 is SGHRS and CDR2 is YFSETQ. CDR3 size: 18 residues. The CDR3, as DNA: TGCGCCAGCAGCTTGGCCTTAAGGACAGCCCGCACGCCCGGGGAGCTGTTTTTT. Its translation is CASSLALRTARTPGELFF.

The chain joins TRBV6-5 to TRBJ1-1, with D possibly TRBD1 on 5 matching bases. V gave up 6 bases and J gave up 4 bases, with 15 bases separating them. Germline CDR1 MNHEY, CDR2 SVGAGI. CDR3 length: 14 residues. CDR3 amino acids: CASSRRDGSTEAFF. The CDR3 bases are TGTGCCAGCAGCCGCAGGGACGGGTCCACTGAAGCTTTCTTT.

This clone appeared a single time. The chain has TRBV7-9 and TRBJ1-1; D is uncertain. V was cut by 0 bases and J by 5 bases, with 10 bases left in between. The CDR3 runs to 14 residues. Germline V gene lookup returns CDR1 SEHNR and CDR2 FQNEAQ (reference sequence). CDR3 DNA sequence: TGTGCCAGCAGCTTAGCGCAGGTGGGGACTGAAGCTTTCTTT. Amino acid sequence: CASSLAQVGTEAFF.

V is TRBV5-1 and J is TRBJ2-6; TRBD1 agrees at 9 bases. The germline V gene has CDR1 SGHRS and CDR2 YFSETQ. CDR3 size: 19 residues. J lost 1 base, V lost 2 bases, and 10 bases had no gene match. Here the CDR3 DNA reads TGCGCCAGCAGCTTCTACCGGGACAGGGTTAGTTCTGGGGCCAACGTCCTGACTTTC. Translating it yields CASSFYRDRVSSGANVLTF.

The rearrangement joins TRBV19 to TRBJ2-1; D possibly corresponds to TRBD2 (5 bases). The V end lost 3 bases, the J end lost 0 bases, and 12 bases lay between the germline ends. The CDR3 is 16 amino acids. Looked up from germline, CDR1 is LNHDA and CDR2 is SQIVND (reference sequence). Here the CDR3 DNA reads TGTGCCAGTAGTATTTTAGCGAGGAGCTCCTACAATGAGCAGTTCTTC. The encoded protein is CASSILARSSYNEQFF.

CDR3 sequence (DNA): TGTGCCAGCGCGACCGTCGACTATGGCTACACCTTC. This codes for CASATVDYGYTF. The chain has TRBV19 and TRBJ1-2; D gene uncertain. There are 12 residues in the CDR3. Germline V lookup: CDR1 LNHDA, CDR2 SQIVND (reference sequence). Between the trimmed V and J ends, which lost 9 bases and 3 bases, there was a span of 11 bases. Together with reference TRBV19 and TRBJ1-2, the CDR3 gives the full variable domain: DGGITQSPKYLFRKEGQNVTLSCEQNLNHDAMYWYRQDPGQGLRLIYYSQIVNDFQKGDIAEGYSVSREKKESFPLTVTSAQKNPTAFYLCASATVDYGYTFGSGTRLTVV.

V gene TRBV5-1 combines with J gene TRBJ1-1, with D perhaps TRBD1 (5 bases). Trimming cost V 0 bases and J 6 bases, with 12 bases left between them. The CDR3 loop spans 14 amino acids. Germline CDR1 SGHRS, CDR2 YFSETQ. The CDR3 nucleotides are TGCGCCAGCAGCTTGGATAGCACAGGAGCTGAAGCTTTCTTT. This codes for CASSLDSTGAEAFF.

This clone appeared a single time. The rearrangement joins TRBV12-3 or TRBV12-4 to TRBJ1-2; D is unclear. V lost 0 bases, J lost 4 bases, and 0 bases lay in between. The CDR3 runs 11 residues. Here the CDR3 reads CASSLAYGYTF. The DNA for the CDR3 is TGTGCCAGCAGTTTAGCCTATGGCTACACCTTC.

The genes are TRBV4-1 and TRBJ1-3, with 10 bases that match TRBD1. Germline CDR1 is MGHRA and CDR2 is YSYEKL. This CDR3 comprises 14 residues. V dropped 8 bases and J dropped 4; count of bases not matched to a gene: 5. This CDR3 reads CASGQGDPGNTIYF. CDR3 DNA: TGCGCCAGCGGACAGGGGGACCCGGGAAACACCATATATTTT.